Below, 5 T cell receptor beta chains from the same sample are listed, as sequenced in a study of blood T cell repertoires in COVID-19 (dated by TCRdb to about 2020). Library construction relied on the immunoSEQ multiplex PCR assay. TCRdb retrieved this table from immuneACCESS and kept in-frame rearrangements only. Not all clones are present; in checked studies, unresolved V genes account for under half, and no reason is known for the remainder. Counted in this sample were approximately 100,000 clones; just over 85% of them appeared once. The ten largest clones take up approximately 3.5% of the sample. The source material was peripheral blood. All receptors derive from a human donor in a cohort sampled during active COVID-19.

The chain uses TRBV4-3 and TRBJ2-6, with TRBD1 matching over 7 bases. The CDR3 loop spans 19 amino acids. Germline V gene sequence: CDR1 LGHNA, CDR2 YSLEER. J gave up 0 bases and V 4 bases, and 12 bases lay outside the gene matches. The CDR3 bases are TGCGCCAGCAGCCGATCAACCAGGACAGGCAACTCTGGGGCCAACGTCCTGACTTTC. The encoded protein is CASSRSTRTGNSGANVLTF.

The gene calls are TRBV2 and TRBJ2-5; tentative D call: TRBD2 (7 bases). CDR3 length equals 15 residues. The ends were cut back, 5 bases at V and 4 bases at J, with 17 bases in the middle. Germline CDR1 and CDR2: SNHLY and FYNNEI. The CDR3 protein is CASSRFRGGGETQYF. In DNA, the CDR3 is TGTGCCAGCAGTCGATTTCGCGGGGGCGGAGAGACCCAGTACTTC.

V usage is TRBV10-3 and J usage is TRBJ2-1, with 7 bases identical to TRBD2. Germline loops: CDR1 ENHRY, CDR2 SYGVKD. This CDR3 is built from 16 residues. After removal of 2 bases from V and 5 bases from J, the junction contained 9 bases not matched to a gene. CDR3 loop: CAISERNAGLDNEQFF. The CDR3 DNA is TGTGCCATCAGTGAGCGTAATGCCGGACTAGACAATGAGCAGTTCTTC.

The V gene is TRBV19, the J gene TRBJ2-2; D remains ambiguous. The CDR3 covers 14 residues. CDR1 and CDR2 from the germline V gene are LNHDA and SQIVND (reference sequence). Deletions cut 5 bases from V and 7 bases from J, with 14 bases between. CDR3 region: CASSFLGGIGELFF. CDR3 DNA sequence: TGTGCCAGTAGTTTCCTCGGCGGAATCGGGGAGCTGTTTTTT.

The chain uses TRBV10-3 and TRBJ1-6, with D maybe TRBD1 (6 bases). Germline values: CDR1 ENHRY, CDR2 SYGVKD. Trimming left V 7 bases short and J 5 bases short, with 12 bases between. CDR3 length: 14 amino acids. The CDR3 nucleotides read TGTGCCATCAATACACAGGGAAATAATTCACCCCTCCACTTT. As protein: CAINTQGNNSPLHF.